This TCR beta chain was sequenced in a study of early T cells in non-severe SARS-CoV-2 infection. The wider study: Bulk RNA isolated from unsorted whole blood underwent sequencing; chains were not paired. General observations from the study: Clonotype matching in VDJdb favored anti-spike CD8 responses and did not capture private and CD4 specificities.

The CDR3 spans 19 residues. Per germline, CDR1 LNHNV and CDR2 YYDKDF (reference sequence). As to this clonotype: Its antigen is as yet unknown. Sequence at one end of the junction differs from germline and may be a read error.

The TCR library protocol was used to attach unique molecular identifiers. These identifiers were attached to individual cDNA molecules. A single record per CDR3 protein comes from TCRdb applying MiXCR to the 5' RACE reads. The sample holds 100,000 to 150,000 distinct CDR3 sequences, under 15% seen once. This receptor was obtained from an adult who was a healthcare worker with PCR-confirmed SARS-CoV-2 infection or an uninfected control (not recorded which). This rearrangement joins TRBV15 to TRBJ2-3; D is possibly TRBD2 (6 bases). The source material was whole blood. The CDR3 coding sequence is TGTACCACCAGCAGCGGGCTAGCTACAGATACGGGCCTGGGGTCTACGCAGTATTTT. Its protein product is CTTSSGLATDTGLGSTQYF.